The next 25 T cell receptor beta chains were all read from a single sample in a study of metastatic and nonmetastatic thyroid tumors. Through MiXCR, TCRdb re-clonotyped the PCR reads. The repertoire has about 90,000 clones, 8% to 9.5% of them found once; the top ten carry roughly 10%. None of the patients had undergone any treatment ahead of thyroid surgery. The specimen sequenced was blood. The receptors here all came from a female donor with papillary thyroid cancer or a benign thyroid nodule (not recorded which). Some clones in this sample may be carry-over from other donors' samples.

This clone appeared a few times. The V and J genes are TRBV19 and TRBJ2-2, with a possible D match to TRBD2 (7 bases). The CDR3 loop spans 13 amino acids. CDR1 LNHDA and CDR2 SQIVND come from the germline V gene (reference sequence). CDR3: CASRGGGTGELFF. The CDR3 bases are TGTGCATCTAGGGGAGGGGGCACCGGGGAGCTGTTTTTT.

There are many counts of this clone. The chain carries TRBV6-1 and TRBJ1-6; 8 bases line up with TRBD1. This CDR3 has 15 amino acids. With V trimmed by 5 bases and J by 5 bases, 5 bases remained unmatched. The germline gives CDR1 MNHNS, CDR2 SASEGT. This CDR3 reads CASSSTGANNSPLHF. CDR3 nucleotides: TGTGCCAGCAGTTCGACAGGGGCAAATAATTCACCCCTCCACTTT.

This chain links TRBV3-1 with TRBJ2-1; perhaps TRBD2 as D (6 bases). Germline values: CDR1 LGHDT, CDR2 YNNKEL (reference sequence). The length of the CDR3 is 15 residues. Trimming removed 0 bases from V and 9 bases from J, with 15 bases in between. The CDR3 region is CASSQDCRWGGEQFF. The CDR3 DNA reads as TGTGCCAGCAGCCAAGATTGTCGGTGGGGAGGTGAGCAGTTCTTC.

This clone was seen many times. The J gene is TRBJ1-1, the V gene TRBV12-3 or TRBV12-4; tentative D call: TRBD1 (5 bases). V lost 7 bases to trimming and J lost 1 base, with 16 bases between them. CDR3 size: 15 residues. The CDR3 coding sequence is TGTGCCAGCACCGCCCCACAGGCCCCGAACACTGAAGCTTTCTTT. This translates into CASTAPQAPNTEAFF.

The chain combines TRBV12-3 or TRBV12-4 with TRBJ2-2, with D perhaps matching TRBD1 or TRBD2 (5 bases each). Deletions cut 6 bases from V and 4 bases from J, with 18 bases between. The CDR3 has 16 amino acids. CDR3 region: CASRRLGETSTGELFF. CDR3 nucleotide sequence: TGTGCCAGCAGACGACTGGGGGAAACAAGCACCGGGGAGCTGTTTTTT.

This clone was observed at least ten times. Distinct nucleotide sequences in the sample also encode this CDR3. V usage is TRBV6-1 and J usage is TRBJ2-5, with D perhaps TRBD2 (5 bases). V gave up 5 bases and J gave up 7 bases, with 8 bases separating them. CDR3 length: 11 residues. The V gene's germline CDR1 is MNHNS and CDR2 SASEGT. The CDR3 spells CASSTRGTQYF. The CDR3 DNA reads TGTGCCAGCAGTACTCGGGGGACCCAGTACTTC.

This clone was detected only a few times. At one of its ends the junction is not consistent with the germline gene, which may arise from a read error. Additional DNA sequences in this sample encode the identical CDR3. The chain links TRBV18 to TRBJ1-1, with D tentatively TRBD1 (6 bases). The V gene's germline CDR1 is KGHSH and CDR2 LQKENI. This CDR3 contains 13 residues. The CDR3 reads CASSLRGDTEAFF. CDR3 coding DNA: TGTGCCAGCTCACTCAGGGGAGACACTGAAGCCTTCTTT.

This clone was counted at least ten times. The J gene is TRBJ2-5, the V gene TRBV9; no definite D call. V was pared by 0 bases and J by 1 base, with 7 bases between. This CDR3 spans 14 amino acids. Germline V CDR1 and CDR2: SGDLS, YYNGEE. The CDR3 DNA follows: TGTGCCAGCAGCGTAGGGGCGGCCCAAGAGACCCAGTACTTC. Its protein product is CASSVGAAQETQYF. Full variable domain (outside the CDR3, taken from reference TRBV9 and TRBJ2-5): DSGVTQTPKHLITATGQRVTLRCSPRSGDLSVYWYQQSLDQGLQFLIQYYNGEERAKGNILERFSAQQFPDLHSELNLSSLELGDSALYFCASSVGAAQETQYFGPGTRLLVL.

The chain links TRBV12-3 or TRBV12-4 to TRBJ2-1; a possible D gene is TRBD2 (6 bases). The CDR3 consists of 15 residues. Trimming took off 6 bases at V and 6 bases at J, with 18 bases between the two ends. The CDR3 is CASRSGSGVSNEQFF. The CDR3 DNA reads TGTGCCAGCAGGTCCGGTTCGGGAGTCAGCAATGAGCAGTTCTTC.

The table lists this clone with many counts. The J gene is TRBJ2-5, the V gene TRBV12-3 or TRBV12-4; 12 bases are shared with TRBD2. The CDR3 is 14 residues long. The junction had 2 bases not matched to a gene; V was cut back by 5 bases and J by 4 bases. CDR3 DNA sequence: TGTGCCAGCAGTAGACTAGCGGGGGTAGAGACCCAGTACTTC. Amino acids: CASSRLAGVETQYF.

This clone was seen repeatedly, ten times or more. The J gene is TRBJ1-5, the V gene TRBV4-2, with D possibly being TRBD1 (5 bases). The CDR3 has 18 residues. Trimming pared 0 bases from V and 3 bases from J, leaving 18 bases between. The germline CDR1 and CDR2 sequences are LGHNA and YNFKEQ. The CDR3 region has the DNA TGTGCCAGCAGCCAAGAGCCTACAGGTAAACCCCCCAATCAGCCCCAGCATTTT. Its translation is CASSQEPTGKPPNQPQHF.

Ten or more counts support this clone. The chain links TRBV2 to TRBJ2-5; 12 bases match TRBD2. Germline lookup yields CDR1 SNHLY and CDR2 FYNNEI. The CDR3 extends over 14 amino acids. V lost 6 bases to trimming and J lost 5 bases; unmatched junction nucleotides: 4. CDR3 bases: TGTGCCAGCAGACTAGCGGGGGGAACGGAGACCCAGTACTTC. Amino acids: CASRLAGGTETQYF.

This clone was recorded at least ten times. The J gene is TRBJ1-2, the V gene TRBV20-1; TRBD1 agrees at 8 bases. With V trimmed by 0 bases and J by 2 bases, 5 bases remained unmatched. This CDR3 is 15 amino acids long. Germline V gene data show CDR1 as DFQATT and CDR2 as SNEGSKA (reference sequence). In DNA form, the CDR3 reads TGCAGTGCTAGAGATCGGACAGGGTACAACTATGGCTACACCTTC. It yields the protein CSARDRTGYNYGYTF.

This sequence joins TRBV6-1 and TRBJ2-7; the D gene is possibly TRBD1 (7 bases). V was shortened by 6 bases and J by 6 bases, with 24 bases between the two germline ends. Germline V lookup: CDR1 MNHNS, CDR2 SASEGT. The CDR3 totals 16 residues. The CDR3 DNA reads as TGTGCCAGCAGCAACACGCAGGGGGGACCCCCCCGCGAGCAGTACTTC. Translating it yields CASSNTQGGPPREQYF.

This clone was found a few times. J is TRBJ1-3 and V is TRBV28; the D is unclear. This CDR3 is built from 15 residues. Trimming pared 4 bases from V and 5 bases from J, leaving 15 bases between. Looked up from germline, CDR1 is MDHEN and CDR2 is SYDVKM. This CDR3 is CASSSGLRGRNTIYF. DNA of the CDR3: TGTGCCAGCAGTTCGGGGTTAAGAGGGAGAAACACCATATATTTT.

This clone appeared a few times. A read error may account for a junction end that differs from germline. The rearrangement uses TRBV6-2 or TRBV6-3 and TRBJ2-2; TRBD2 matches at 8 bases. The CDR3 is 13 residues long. Germline loops: CDR1 MNHEY, CDR2 SVGEGT. The CDR3 here is CASRTGGAGEPFF. CDR3 bases: TGTGCCAGCAGAACCGGGGGGGCCGGGGAGCCGTTTTTT.

As to this clone: This could be a read error, since a much larger clone is one nucleotide away. Other DNA sequences in this specimen translate into the identical CDR3. The gene calls are TRBV9 and TRBJ1-4, with 7 bases aligning to TRBD1. The germline V gene encodes CDR1 SGDLS and CDR2 YYNGEE. The CDR3 sequence is 14 residues long. V gave up 3 bases and J gave up 14 bases; unmatched junction bases: 13. The CDR3 DNA is TGTGCCAGCAGCGGAGCATCGGGACAGCTTAAGCTGTTTTTT. The encoded protein is CASSGASGQLKLFF. Looking up the rest from reference TRBV9 and TRBJ1-4 gives the full variable domain: DSGVTQTPKHLITATGQRVTLRCSPRSGDLSVYWYQQSLDQGLQFLIQYYNGEERAKGNILERFSAQQFPDLHSELNLSSLELGDSALYFCASSGASGQLKLFFGSGTQLSVL.

This clone was detected many times. The chain employs TRBV19 and TRBJ2-3, with D perhaps given as TRBD1 or TRBD2 (5 bases each). Trimming cost V 9 bases and J 5 bases, with 18 bases left between them. This CDR3 region has 14 residues. Germline V CDR1 and CDR2: LNHDA, SQIVND (reference sequence). CDR3 in amino acids: CASARGGSQDTQYF. The CDR3 DNA is TGTGCCAGCGCCCGGGGCGGCAGCCAAGATACGCAGTATTTT.

The chain carries TRBV5-1 and TRBJ2-5; D remains unclear. The germline V gene has CDR1 SGHRS and CDR2 YFSETQ. The V and J ends lost 1 base and 4 bases respectively, with 8 bases between them. CDR3 length equals 13 residues. The CDR3 nucleotides are TGCGCCAGCAGCTTGTACCTGTCAGAGACCCAGTACTTC. Its protein is CASSLYLSETQYF.

This clone was seen ten or more times. V and J are TRBV19 and TRBJ1-2, with 7 bases matching TRBD1. The CDR3 sequence is 17 residues long. Germline V lookup: CDR1 LNHDA, CDR2 SQIVND (reference sequence). The junction had 13 bases not matched to a gene; V was cut back by 3 bases and J by 3 bases. In DNA, the CDR3 is TGTGCCAGTAGTATCCCCCCCCAGGGAGGGGGCCACTATGGCTACACCTTC. This codes for CASSIPPQGGGHYGYTF. The variable domain in full, completed from reference TRBV19 and TRBJ1-2, reads DGGITQSPKYLFRKEGQNVTLSCEQNLNHDAMYWYRQDPGQGLRLIYYSQIVNDFQKGDIAEGYSVSREKKESFPLTVTSAQKNPTAFYLCASSIPPQGGGHYGYTFGSGTRLTVV.

The table lists this clone with many counts. Other DNA sequences from this sample encode an identical CDR3 as well. The J gene is TRBJ1-1, the V gene TRBV27, with D perhaps TRBD1 (5 bases). Germline CDR1 reads MNHEY; CDR2 reads SMNVEV (reference sequence). This CDR3 is 15 amino acids long. The V end lost 4 bases, the J end lost 1 base, and 13 bases lay between the germline ends. The CDR3 sequence: CASSSLGEGNTEAFF. CDR3 bases: TGTGCCAGCAGTTCCCTGGGGGAAGGGAACACTGAAGCTTTCTTT.

The chain is built from TRBV29-1 and TRBJ2-2; possibly TRBD1 or TRBD2 for D (5 bases each). Germline lookup yields CDR1 SQVTM and CDR2 ANQGSEA. V was shortened by 8 bases and J by 8 bases, with 15 bases between the two germline ends. CDR3 size: 12 residues. The CDR3 sequence: CSLRVGPGELFF. CDR3 DNA sequence: TGCAGCCTGAGAGTGGGACCGGGGGAGCTGTTTTTT.

This clone turned up a few times. The chain is built from TRBV14 and TRBJ2-7; TRBD2 might be the D (5 bases). Germline lookup yields CDR1 SGHDN and CDR2 FVKESK. The CDR3 spans 12 residues. With 0 bases removed from V and 7 bases from J, the gap between germline ends came to 7 bases. CDR3 in amino acids: CASSQDWREQYF. The CDR3 region has the DNA TGTGCCAGCAGCCAAGATTGGAGGGAGCAGTACTTC.

This clone was recorded many times. CDR3 nucleotides: TGTGCCAGCAGTTTACTGCTAGCGGAGCAGTACTTC. As protein: CASSLLLAEQYF. This chain connects TRBV28 to TRBJ2-7, with D perhaps matching TRBD2 (6 bases). Trimming cost V 2 bases and J 7 bases, with 9 bases left between them. CDR1 is MDHEN, CDR2 SYDVKM, per germline. CDR3 size: 12 residues.

This clone showed up many times. The V and J genes are TRBV7-3 and TRBJ2-3; D may be TRBD1 or TRBD2 (6 bases each). The germline V gene encodes CDR1 SGHTA and CDR2 FQGTGA. The CDR3 runs 18 residues. V was pared by 1 base and J by 2 bases, with 19 bases between. The CDR3 DNA sequence: TGTGCCAGCAGCTTAAGTGGAGGGGGAATCGGGAACACAGATACGCAGTATTTT. Translated, it gives CASSLSGGGIGNTDTQYF.